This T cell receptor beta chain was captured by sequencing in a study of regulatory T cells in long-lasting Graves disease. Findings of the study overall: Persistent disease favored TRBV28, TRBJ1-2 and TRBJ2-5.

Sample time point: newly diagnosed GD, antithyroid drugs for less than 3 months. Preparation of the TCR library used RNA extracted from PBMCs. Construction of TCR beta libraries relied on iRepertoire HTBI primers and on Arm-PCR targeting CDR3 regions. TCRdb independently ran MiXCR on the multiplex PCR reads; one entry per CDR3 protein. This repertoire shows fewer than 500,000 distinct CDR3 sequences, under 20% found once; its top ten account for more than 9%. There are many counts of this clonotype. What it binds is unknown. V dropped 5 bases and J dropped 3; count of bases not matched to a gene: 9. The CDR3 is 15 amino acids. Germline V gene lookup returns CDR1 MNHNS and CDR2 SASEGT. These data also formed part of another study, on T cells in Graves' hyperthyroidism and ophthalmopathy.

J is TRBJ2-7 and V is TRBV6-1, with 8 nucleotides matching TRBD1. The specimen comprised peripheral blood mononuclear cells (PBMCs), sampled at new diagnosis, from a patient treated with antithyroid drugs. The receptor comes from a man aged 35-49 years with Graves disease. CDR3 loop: CASSKGQGSNYEQYF. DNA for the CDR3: TGTGCCAGCAGTAAAGGACAGGGCAGCAACTACGAGCAGTACTTC.